These 14 T cell receptor beta chains were all obtained from the same sample, sequenced in a study of cytomegalovirus exposure and HLA in healthy donors. The PCR had 60 Vbeta and 13 Jbeta primers. The data were produced by immunoSEQ multiplex PCR, yet TCRdb's version contains in-frame clones alone and is incomplete. The table has roughly 290,000 clones, roughly 80% seen once. The sequenced sample consisted of PBMCs. Receptors were obtained from a girl between 2 and 10 years old in good health and CMV-seronegative.

The chain recombines TRBV27 with TRBJ2-7; 8 bases map to TRBD1. CDR3 size: 13 residues. The V segment lost 6 bases and the J segment 2 bases; nucleotides outside the gene matches: 3. Per the germline V gene, CDR1 is MNHEY and CDR2 is SMNVEV (reference sequence). CDR3 bases: TGTGCCAGCAGGGACAGGGAAACCTACGAGCAGTACTTC. It codes for CASRDRETYEQYF.

The J gene is TRBJ2-7, the V gene TRBV28; D perhaps matches TRBD1 (5 bases). Per the germline V gene, CDR1 is MDHEN and CDR2 is SYDVKM. V was clipped by 4 bases and J by 0 bases, with 25 bases between them. This CDR3 is 19 amino acids long. The CDR3 DNA sequence: TGTGCCAGCAGTTCAGGGCCAGCCTCTACCTGGGTCGACTCCTACGAGCAGTACTTC. Translated, it gives CASSSGPASTWVDSYEQYF. Combining the CDR3 with reference TRBV28 and TRBJ2-7 gives the whole variable domain DVKVTQSSRYLVKRTGEKVFLECVQDMDHENMFWYRQDPGLGLRLIYFSYDVKMKEKGDIPEGYSVSREKKERFSLILESASTNQTSMYLCASSSGPASTWVDSYEQYFGPGTRLTVT.

The chain combines TRBV27 with TRBJ2-5; 13 bases are shared with TRBD2. This CDR3 spans 15 amino acids. Germline V CDR1 and CDR2: MNHEY, SMNVEV (reference sequence). J gave up 4 bases and V 5 bases, and 4 bases lay outside the gene matches. The CDR3 nucleotides are TGTGCCAGCAGTAGAGGACTAGCGGGAGTAGAGACCCAGTACTTC. Amino acids: CASSRGLAGVETQYF.

The chain is built from TRBV5-8 and TRBJ2-7; possibly TRBD1 for D (6 bases). CDR3 size: 13 residues. The germline CDR1 and CDR2 sequences are SGHTS and YDEGEE. V lost 5 bases to trimming and J lost 0 bases, with 9 bases between them. CDR3 sequence (DNA): TGTGCCAGCAGTGCGACAGGCTCCTACGAGCAGTACTTC. This gives the protein CASSATGSYEQYF.

The chain recombines TRBV28 with TRBJ2-2, with D tentatively TRBD2 (6 bases). The CDR3 extends over 13 amino acids. V lost 10 bases and J 6 bases, leaving 15 bases between the germline ends. Germline lookup yields CDR1 MDHEN and CDR2 SYDVKM. CDR3 in DNA: TGTGCCACTATCGACGGGGGTGCCGGGGAGCTGTTTTTT. This gives the protein CATIDGGAGELFF.

Comment on this clone: The junction departs from the called germline gene at one end, perhaps through a read error. J is TRBJ2-5 and V is TRBV18; no definite D call. The CDR3 loop spans 12 amino acids. Germline V gene sequence: CDR1 KGHSH, CDR2 LQKENI. CDR3 sequence (DNA): TGTGTCAGCTCACGCGCGGCAGAGACCCAGTACTTC. This gives the protein CVSSRAAETQYF.

The chain couples TRBV19 to TRBJ1-5; D gene uncertain. The germline V gene encodes CDR1 LNHDA and CDR2 SQIVND (reference sequence). This CDR3 has 11 residues. Trimming stripped 3 bases from V and 9 bases from J, with 6 bases between. CDR3 sequence reads: CASSIPGPQHF. DNA of the CDR3: TGTGCCAGTAGTATCCCGGGGCCCCAGCATTTT.

V is TRBV15 and J is TRBJ2-7, with D unclear. Trimming took 4 bases from V and 1 from J, leaving 8 bases between them. The CDR3 sequence is 13 residues long. Germline V gives CDR1 LNHNV, CDR2 YYDKDF (reference sequence). The chain's CDR3 is CATSNQDSYEQYF. In DNA, the CDR3 is TGTGCCACCAGCAATCAGGATTCCTACGAGCAGTACTTC.

J is TRBJ2-1 and V is TRBV6-5, with a tentative D call TRBD2 (6 bases). Trimming pared 6 bases from V and 7 bases from J, leaving 19 bases between. The germline V gene encodes CDR1 MNHEY and CDR2 SVGAGI. The length of the CDR3 is 15 residues. The DNA of the CDR3 is TGTGCCAGCAGGTCTGGGCCTAGCGCTAGGAATGAGCAGTTCTTC. Translating gives CASRSGPSARNEQFF.

This chain links TRBV2 with TRBJ1-4; no clear D gene. With 4 bases removed from V and 8 bases from J, the gap between germline ends came to 14 bases. The germline CDR1 and CDR2 sequences are SNHLY and FYNNEI. This CDR3 region has 14 residues. The CDR3 DNA is TGTGCCAGCAGTGCGGAACAGAGAGTCGAAAAACTGTTTTTT. Its protein product is CASSAEQRVEKLFF.

The chain couples TRBV27 to TRBJ1-2, with TRBD1 matching over 7 bases. The CDR3 extends over 13 amino acids. Germline V lookup: CDR1 MNHEY, CDR2 SMNVEV (reference sequence). Trimming cost V 4 bases and J 3 bases; bases outside gene matches: 2. CDR3 loop: CASSSGQYYGYTF. CDR3 nucleotides: TGTGCCAGCAGTTCGGGACAGTACTATGGCTACACCTTC.

With regard to this clone: Other DNA sequences in this specimen translate into the identical CDR3. This rearrangement joins TRBV5-1 to TRBJ2-1; D gene unclear. The V end lost 0 bases, the J end lost 0 bases, and 10 bases lay between the germline ends. The CDR3 runs 16 residues. Germline V gene sequence: CDR1 SGHRS, CDR2 YFSETQ. CDR3 sequence reads: CASSLVSGSSYNEQFF. The DNA for the CDR3 is TGCGCCAGCAGCTTGGTTTCGGGTTCCTCCTACAATGAGCAGTTCTTC.

The gene calls are TRBV15 and TRBJ2-1, with D unclear. Germline loops: CDR1 LNHNV, CDR2 YYDKDF (reference sequence). Trimming pared 1 base from V and 1 base from J, leaving 5 bases between. The CDR3 extends over 14 amino acids. The CDR3 DNA follows: TGTGCCACCAGCAGAGTAGAGTCCTACAATGAGCAGTTCTTC. Amino acid sequence: CATSRVESYNEQFF. Filled out from reference TRBV15 and TRBJ2-1, the complete variable domain reads DAMVIQNPRYQVTQFGKPVTLSCSQTLNHNVMYWYQQKSSQAPKLLFHYYDKDFNNEADTPDNFQSRRPNTSFCFLDIRSPGLGDTAMYLCATSRVESYNEQFFGPGTRLTVL.

This chain joins TRBV19 and TRBJ1-1; D is possibly TRBD1 (5 bases). V lost 5 bases, J lost 5 bases, and 12 bases lay in between. The CDR3 totals 13 residues. The V gene's germline CDR1 is LNHDA and CDR2 SQIVND (reference sequence). Here the CDR3 DNA reads TGTGCCAGTAGTTTCACCGGGGGGACTGAAGCTTTCTTT. Translating it yields CASSFTGGTEAFF.